A selection of T cell receptor beta chains follows, all from one sample in a study of T cell repertoires in cytomegalovirus infection. TCRdb used MiXCR to reprocess the reads, holding one entry per CDR3 protein. The sample comprises about 47,000 distinct CDR3 sequences, about 19% of which are singletons, and approximately 55% rests with the top ten. The antigens for these receptors are not known. This sample comprised CD8+ T cells from cultured PBMCs, obtained from culture after CMV antigen stimulation. These receptors originate from a human donor in good health (CMV status not recorded). Some clones in this sample may be carry-over from other donors' samples. Both conserved end residues are part of each CDR3. The D gene is left open where the match is weak. Part of the rows lack a size; the others show once, few, many or a class for expanded clones.

abundance	d_gene	v_gene	j_gene	CDR3aa	CDR3nt
few	.	TRBV11-3	TRBJ2-5	CASSEGGAGETQYF	TGTGCCAGCTCCGAGGGGGGGGCTGGAGAGACCCAGTACTTC
.	.	TRBV7-9	TRBJ2-7	CASSLENEQYF	TGTGCCAGCAGCTTAGAGAACGAGCAGTACTTC
many	TRBD1	TRBV7-9	TRBJ2-1	CASSLVASRGPDNEQFF	TGTGCCAGCAGCTTAGTTGCTTCTAGGGGGCCGGACAATGAGCAGTTCTTC
many	.	TRBV7-8	TRBJ2-2	CASSLTWGAGTGELFF	TGTGCCAGCAGCCTAACGTGGGGGGCAGGCACCGGGGAGCTGTTTTTT
few	TRBD1	TRBV6-5	TRBJ1-2	CASRSGQGGYTF	TGTGCCAGCAGGTCCGGACAGGGTGGCTACACCTTC
.	.	TRBV15	TRBJ2-4	CATSRTGQRLAMGIQYF	TGTGCCACCAGCAGAACTGGACAGCGACTAGCCATGGGCATTCAGTACTTC
many	.	TRBV7-2	TRBJ2-2	CASSRWILDAGELFF	TGTGCCAGCAGCCGATGGATCCTTGACGCCGGGGAGCTGTTTTTT
.	.	TRBV29-1	TRBJ1-3	CSVVQASGNTISF	TGCAGCGTTGTTCAGGCCTCTGGAAACACCATATCTTTT
.	.	TRBV13	TRBJ2-7	CASSLENVEQYF	TGTGCCAGCAGCTTAGAAAATGTCGAGCAGTACTTC
many	.	TRBV7-2	TRBJ2-7	CASSAAGPDDLQYF	TGTGCCAGCAGCGCGGCCGGACCGGATGACTTGCAGTACTTC
many	TRBD2	TRBV7-9	TRBJ2-5	CASSLGRTSGQETQYF	TGTGCCAGCAGCTTAGGCAGGACTAGCGGGCAAGAGACCCAGTACTTC
.	.	TRBV30	TRBJ1-6	CASPKQSSYNSPLHF	TGTGCCTCCCCGAAACAGAGCTCCTATAATTCACCCCTCCACTTT
few	.	TRBV5-6	TRBJ2-7	CASSWAYEQYF	TGTGCCAGCAGCTGGGCCTACGAGCAGTACTTC
few	.	TRBV11-3	TRBJ1-1	CASSQRLEGVTEAFF	TGTGCCAGCAGCCAACGCCTGGAGGGCGTCACTGAAGCTTTCTTT
.	.	TRBV19	TRBJ1-1	CASSKAGTEAFF	TGTGCCAGTAGTAAGGCAGGGACAGAAGCTTTCTTT
few	.	TRBV7-9	TRBJ1-1	CASRGEGFDAFF	TGTGCCAGCAGGGGGGAGGGATTTGATGCTTTCTTT
few	TRBD1	TRBV18	TRBJ2-3	CASSPPDRSTDTQYF	TGTGCCAGCTCACCACCGGACAGGAGCACAGATACGCAGTATTTT
few	TRBD2	TRBV12-3/TRBV12-4	TRBJ2-5	CASSFLAGGGGETQYF	TGTGCCAGCAGTTTCCTAGCGGGGGGCGGCGGAGAGACCCAGTACTTC
many	TRBD1	TRBV6-2/TRBV6-3	TRBJ2-1	CASSPWTGTGYNEQFF	TGTGCCAGCAGTCCTTGGACAGGGACGGGCTACAATGAGCAGTTCTTC
few	.	TRBV6-1	TRBJ1-6	CASSDLTGRRAPLHF	TGTGCCAGCAGTGATCTGACAGGCCGGAGGGCACCCCTCCACTTT
few	.	TRBV7-9	TRBJ1-2	CASSFPGDYGYTF	TGTGCCAGCAGCTTCCCAGGGGACTATGGCTACACCTTC
.	.	TRBV28	TRBJ2-5	CASMSSQETQYF	TGTGCCAGCATGTCCAGCCAAGAGACCCAGTACTTC
many	.	TRBV6-1	TRBJ2-7	CASIDLKRSTYEQYF	TGTGCCAGCATTGACTTGAAGCGGTCGACTTACGAGCAGTACTTC
.	.	TRBV7-9	TRBJ2-7	CASSLLGDTYEQYF	TGTGCCAGCAGCTTACTAGGGGACACCTACGAGCAGTACTTC
many	TRBD1	TRBV12-3/TRBV12-4	TRBJ1-2	CASTAGQGMYGYTF	TGTGCCAGCACCGCGGGACAGGGGATGTATGGCTACACCTTC
many	.	TRBV11-2	TRBJ1-1	CASSLVGGRTPYTEAFF	TGTGCCAGCAGCTTAGTAGGTGGCCGGACACCTTACACTGAAGCTTTCTTT
few	.	TRBV20-1	TRBJ2-1	CSARALTYNEQFF	TGCAGTGCTAGAGCCCTAACCTACAATGAGCAGTTCTTC
.	TRBD2	TRBV7-3	TRBJ2-4	CASSPSGGSIQYF	TGTGCCAGCAGCCCTAGCGGGGGGAGCATTCAGTACTTC
many	.	TRBV3-1	TRBJ2-7	CASSQDRGGSYEQYF	TGTGCCAGCAGCCAAGATAGGGGGGGATCCTACGAGCAGTACTTC
.	.	TRBV19	TRBJ1-2	CATDGGDGGGYTF	TGTGCCACCGACGGAGGGGATGGCGGTGGCTACACCTTC
.	.	TRBV5-5	TRBJ2-2	CASSPGTVNTGELFF	TGTGCCAGCAGCCCCGGGACGGTAAACACCGGGGAGCTGTTTTTT
.	.	TRBV19	TRBJ1-1	CASSMWGGADTEAFF	TGTGCCAGTAGTATGTGGGGGGGCGCGGACACTGAAGCTTTCTTT
.	TRBD1	TRBV19	TRBJ1-5	CASQFGQGFWPQHF	TGTGCCAGTCAGTTTGGACAGGGATTTTGGCCCCAGCATTTT
.	TRBD1	TRBV6-5	TRBJ1-5	CASRPDRVEDQPQHF	TGTGCCAGCAGACCTGACAGGGTGGAGGATCAGCCCCAGCATTTT
few	.	TRBV15	TRBJ1-6	CATSRDHPIYSPLHF	TGTGCCACCAGCAGAGATCACCCAATTTATTCACCCCTCCACTTT
.	TRBD1	TRBV6-5	TRBJ2-2	CASSLGQDYANTGELFF	TGTGCCAGCAGTTTGGGACAGGACTACGCGAACACCGGGGAGCTGTTTTTT
many	TRBD2	TRBV7-2	TRBJ2-1	CASSGGGNEQFF	TGTGCCAGCAGCGGGGGAGGGAATGAGCAGTTCTTC
many	.	TRBV25-1	TRBJ2-1	CASSENPEGYNEQFF	TGTGCCAGCAGTGAAAATCCGGAGGGTTACAATGAGCAGTTCTTC
.	TRBD2	TRBV4-1	TRBJ2-7	CASSQSGGIYEQYF	TGCGCCAGCAGCCAGAGCGGGGGAATCTACGAGCAGTACTTC
.	.	TRBV18	TRBJ2-3	CASSPFASQDTQYF	TGTGCCAGCTCACCATTTGCCAGCCAAGATACGCAGTATTTT
many	.	TRBV6-1	TRBJ2-3	CASTGSGDTQYF	TGTGCCAGCACGGGGTCGGGAGATACGCAGTATTTT
few	.	TRBV7-9	TRBJ2-7	CASSLVQGHYEQYF	TGTGCCAGCAGCTTAGTACAGGGCCATTACGAGCAGTACTTC
few	TRBD2	TRBV4-1	TRBJ2-7	CASSRDEAGAYEQYF	TGCGCCAGCAGCCGAGATGAGGCGGGAGCCTACGAGCAGTACTTC
few	.	TRBV7-6	TRBJ1-4	CASSLSEAREKLFF	TGTGCCAGCAGCTTGTCGGAGGCCAGGGAAAAACTGTTTTTT
many	.	TRBV30	TRBJ1-1	CAWVRVKNTEAFF	TGTGCCTGGGTGAGGGTGAAGAACACTGAAGCTTTCTTT
many	TRBD1	TRBV12-3/TRBV12-4	TRBJ1-5	CASSLATGFTNQPQHF	TGTGCCAGCAGTTTAGCGACAGGGTTTACCAATCAGCCCCAGCATTTT
many	TRBD1	TRBV27	TRBJ1-5	CASSSTGNQPQHF	TGTGCCAGCAGTTCGACAGGGAATCAGCCCCAGCATTTT
few	.	TRBV6-2/TRBV6-3	TRBJ2-1	CASSLPGDEQFF	TGTGCCAGCAGCCTACCCGGGGATGAGCAGTTCTTC
.	.	TRBV6-5	TRBJ2-1	CASSYLGRSGNEQFF	TGTGCCAGCAGTTACTTAGGGAGAAGCGGCAATGAGCAGTTCTTC
few	.	TRBV11-1	TRBJ1-5	CASSMGSNQPQHF	TGTGCCAGCAGCATGGGGAGCAATCAGCCCCAGCATTTT
.	.	TRBV6-1	TRBJ2-3	CASSDEAGSTDTQYF	TGTGCCAGCAGTGACGAGGCGGGTAGCACAGATACGCAGTATTTT
.	TRBD1	TRBV19	TRBJ1-5	CASSIRQGYSKQPQHF	TGTGCCAGTAGTATCCGACAGGGGTATAGCAAACAGCCCCAGCATTTT
many	.	TRBV7-8	TRBJ2-3	CASSVPGGSTDTQYF	TGTGCCAGCAGCGTCCCTGGCGGTAGCACAGATACGCAGTATTTT
.	TRBD2	TRBV5-6	TRBJ2-6	CASQGRGAGANVLTF	TGTGCCAGCCAAGGACGGGGGGCTGGGGCCAACGTCCTGACTTTC
many	.	TRBV7-8	TRBJ1-2	CASSLGSGRGDGYTF	TGTGCCAGCAGCTTAGGCTCAGGCAGGGGAGATGGCTACACCTTC
.	.	TRBV7-3	TRBJ2-1	CASSFGSRGRDEQFF	TGTGCCAGCAGCTTCGGGAGCAGGGGTCGAGATGAGCAGTTCTTC
.	.	TRBV19	TRBJ1-5	CASSGSASNQPQHF	TGTGCCAGTAGTGGGTCAGCTAGCAATCAGCCCCAGCATTTT